A selection of T cell receptor beta chains follows, all from one sample in a study of blood T cell repertoires in COVID-19. Profiling relied on immunoSEQ multiplex PCR, and the TCRdb table lists in-frame clones only, not all of them. Among about 130,000 clones listed, about 87% were seen once. The sequenced sample was peripheral blood. These TCRs come from a man aged 45 to 65 with acute or convalescent COVID-19. Each CDR3 is given with its conserved first and last residue. The order of the fields is V gene, clone size, CDR3 length, J gene, D gene, CDR3 DNA, CDR3 protein. A D gene is named only where the DNA matches it firmly. Clone size is shown for a subset of rows, as once, few, many or a class of expanded clone.

TRBV7-8	NA	14	TRBJ2-1	TRBD1	TGTGCCAGCAGCCATGGGAACAGGGGGAGTGAGCAGTTCTTC	CASSHGNRGSEQFF
TRBV5-1	NA	14	TRBJ1-1	NA	TGCGCCAGCAGCTTGGGGGTGTCGGGCACTGAAGCTTTCTTT	CASSLGVSGTEAFF
TRBV3-1/TRBV3-2	NA	14	TRBJ1-1	NA	TGTGCCAGCGACACAAGCGGGGGTACGACTGAAGCTTTCTTT	CASDTSGGTTEAFF
TRBV2	once	12	TRBJ1-2	NA	TGTGCCAGCAGGGAGACAGCTGCGGGCTACACCTTC	CASRETAAGYTF
TRBV15	once	13	TRBJ1-1	NA	TGTGCCACCAGCAGAGATGGGGGGGTTGAAGCTTTCTTT	CATSRDGGVEAFF
TRBV3-1/TRBV3-2	NA	17	TRBJ1-2	NA	TGTGCCAGCAGCCAATCCGTATATCAAGGGAGCGCCTATGGCTACACCTTC	CASSQSVYQGSAYGYTF
TRBV27	NA	17	TRBJ1-2	NA	TGTGCCAGCAACCCCCGGGGGGGGCCCCTGGCCAACTATGGCTACACCTTC	CASNPRGGPLANYGYTF
TRBV14	NA	18	TRBJ2-1	NA	TGTGCCAGCAGCCAAGGAGGGAGGGGGAGAAGCTCCTACAATGAGCAGTTCTTC	CASSQGGRGRSSYNEQFF
TRBV7-2	NA	13	TRBJ1-3	NA	TGTGCCAGCAGCTTAAGACAGGGAAACACCATATATTTT	CASSLRQGNTIYF
TRBV7-9	NA	15	TRBJ1-1	NA	TGTGCCAGCATCCCACTAAGGCAGACGAACACTGAAGCTTTCTTT	CASIPLRQTNTEAFF
TRBV7-6	NA	12	TRBJ2-7	NA	TGTGCCAGCAGCTTAGAGGCGGGCGAGCAGTACTTC	CASSLEAGEQYF
TRBV3-1/TRBV3-2	NA	16	TRBJ2-5	TRBD2	TGTGCCAGCAGCCCGTGGACTAGCGGTTCCCAAGAGACCCAGTACTTC	CASSPWTSGSQETQYF
TRBV4-1	few	15	TRBJ2-7	TRBD1	TGCGCCAGCAGCCAAGCCCGGACAGGGGGCTACGAGCAGTACTTC	CASSQARTGGYEQYF
TRBV5-1	NA	13	TRBJ1-2	NA	TGCGCCAGCAGCTTCGACAGCAGCTATGGCTACACCTTC	CASSFDSSYGYTF
TRBV5-1	NA	17	TRBJ2-3	TRBD1	TGCGCCAGCAGCTCCACTTCCTCAGGGGGCGTCACAGATACGCAGTATTTT	CASSSTSSGGVTDTQYF
TRBV3-1/TRBV3-2	NA	14	TRBJ1-6	TRBD1	TGTGCCAGCAGCCTGGGACAGTTTAATTCACCCCTCCACTTT	CASSLGQFNSPLHF
TRBV5-1	NA	16	TRBJ2-6	TRBD1	TGCGCCAGCAGCCCGCAGGGGGCAGCTGGGGCCAACGTCCTGACTTTC	CASSPQGAAGANVLTF
TRBV9	NA	14	TRBJ2-3	TRBD1	TGTGCCAGCAGCGTACGACAGGGTGCAGATACGCAGTATTTT	CASSVRQGADTQYF
TRBV24-1	NA	19	TRBJ2-3	TRBD2	TGTGCCACCAGTGATTCGGTAACTAGCGGGAGGACAGACACAGATACGCAGTATTTT	CATSDSVTSGRTDTDTQYF
TRBV6-5	NA	14	TRBJ2-4	NA	TGTGCCAGCAGTAAGACCTTGTCGGGGGACATTCAGTACTTC	CASSKTLSGDIQYF
TRBV7-9	NA	13	TRBJ1-1	NA	TGTGCCAGCACACAGGGCAATAGGCCTGAAGCTTTCTTT	CASTQGNRPEAFF
TRBV5-8	NA	14	TRBJ1-2	TRBD1	TGTGCCAGCAGCAGGGGACAGGGTAGCCATGGCTACACCTTC	CASSRGQGSHGYTF
TRBV5-1	once	16	TRBJ1-1	TRBD1	TGCGCCAGCAGCGCTGAGGGGGGACAGCTGAACACTGAAGCTTTCTTT	CASSAEGGQLNTEAFF
TRBV6-5	once	14	TRBJ1-6	NA	TGTGCCAGCAGTTATCCGGGTGTTACTTCACCCCTCCACTTT	CASSYPGVTSPLHF
TRBV7-2	few	14	TRBJ2-7	NA	TGTGCCAGCAGCCCTCATGGGACTCCGGGCGAGCAGTACTTC	CASSPHGTPGEQYF
TRBV19	NA	14	TRBJ1-5	NA	TGTGCCAGTAGTTGGGCCGGTAGCAATCAGCCCCAGCATTTT	CASSWAGSNQPQHF
TRBV6-5	NA	12	TRBJ2-7	TRBD1	TGTGCCAGCAGGGACAGGGGGTACGAGCAGTACTTC	CASRDRGYEQYF
TRBV2	NA	14	TRBJ1-1	NA	TGTGCCAGCGGGGGGGAGAAAGGGTACACTGAAGCTTTCTTT	CASGGEKGYTEAFF
TRBV5-4	NA	13	TRBJ1-6	TRBD1	TGTGCCAGCGAGGGACAGGGTGATTCACCCCTCCACTTT	CASEGQGDSPLHF
TRBV7-9	few	15	TRBJ2-1	TRBD1	TGTGCCAGCAGCCTCGGACAGGGGGATTACAATGAGCAGTTCTTC	CASSLGQGDYNEQFF
TRBV5-1	NA	16	TRBJ2-2	NA	TGCGCCAGCAGCGTAGGGGGACGGGGCTGGACCGGGGAGCTGTTTTTT	CASSVGGRGWTGELFF
TRBV18	NA	13	TRBJ2-3	NA	TGTGCCAGCTCACCCTCTCTAGGCCCCTCGCCGTATTTT	CASSPSLGPSPYF
TRBV7-2	NA	15	TRBJ1-6	TRBD1	TGTGCCAGCACCGTCGACGGGACAGCTAATTCACCCCTCCACTTT	CASTVDGTANSPLHF
TRBV6-5	NA	13	TRBJ1-1	NA	TGTGCCAGCAGACAAACAACAGGGCCCGAAGCTTTCTTT	CASRQTTGPEAFF
TRBV6-2/TRBV6-3	NA	12	TRBJ1-1	NA	TGTGCCAGCAGTTACGGGCAGTATGAAGCTTTCTTT	CASSYGQYEAFF
TRBV5-4	NA	13	TRBJ2-1	NA	TGTGCCAGCAGTAGGGGGGGCTACAATGAGCAGTTCTTC	CASSRGGYNEQFF
TRBV5-1	NA	12	TRBJ2-5	NA	TGCGCCAGCGCCCTGAGTGGAGAGACCCAGTACTTC	CASALSGETQYF
TRBV30	NA	13	TRBJ1-3	NA	TGTGCCTGGAGAGCCAGGGGCGGAAACACCATATATTTT	CAWRARGGNTIYF
TRBV2	NA	15	TRBJ1-5	NA	TGTGCCAGCAGGAGCCAGGGACTCAGCAATCAGCCCCAGCATTTT	CASRSQGLSNQPQHF
TRBV7-2	NA	17	TRBJ2-3	TRBD2	TGTGCCAGCTCCTCCCTACTAGCGGGAGGGAACACAGATACGCAGTATTTT	CASSSLLAGGNTDTQYF
TRBV5-1	NA	14	TRBJ2-3	TRBD1	TGCGCCAGCAGCTTGGGTGGACAGGCACGTACGCAGTATTTT	CASSLGGQARTQYF
TRBV10-2	few	14	TRBJ1-5	NA	TGCGCCAGCAGTGAGCAGTATGTCGTTCAGCCCCAGCATTTT	CASSEQYVVQPQHF